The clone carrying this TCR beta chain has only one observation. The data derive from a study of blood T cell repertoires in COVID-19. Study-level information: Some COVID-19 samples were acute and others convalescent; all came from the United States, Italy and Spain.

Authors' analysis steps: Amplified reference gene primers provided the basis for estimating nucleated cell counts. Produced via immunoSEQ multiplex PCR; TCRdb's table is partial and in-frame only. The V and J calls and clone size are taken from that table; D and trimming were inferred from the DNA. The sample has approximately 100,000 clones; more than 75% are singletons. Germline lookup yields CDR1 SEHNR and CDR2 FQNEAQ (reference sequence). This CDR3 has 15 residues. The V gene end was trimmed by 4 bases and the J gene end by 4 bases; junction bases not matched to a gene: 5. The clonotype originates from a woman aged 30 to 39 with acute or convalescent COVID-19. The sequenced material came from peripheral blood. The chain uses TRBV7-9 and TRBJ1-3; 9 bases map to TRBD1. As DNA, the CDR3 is TGTGCCAGCAGCTATCGGGACAGGGAAGGAAACACCATATATTTT. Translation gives CASSYRDREGNTIYF.